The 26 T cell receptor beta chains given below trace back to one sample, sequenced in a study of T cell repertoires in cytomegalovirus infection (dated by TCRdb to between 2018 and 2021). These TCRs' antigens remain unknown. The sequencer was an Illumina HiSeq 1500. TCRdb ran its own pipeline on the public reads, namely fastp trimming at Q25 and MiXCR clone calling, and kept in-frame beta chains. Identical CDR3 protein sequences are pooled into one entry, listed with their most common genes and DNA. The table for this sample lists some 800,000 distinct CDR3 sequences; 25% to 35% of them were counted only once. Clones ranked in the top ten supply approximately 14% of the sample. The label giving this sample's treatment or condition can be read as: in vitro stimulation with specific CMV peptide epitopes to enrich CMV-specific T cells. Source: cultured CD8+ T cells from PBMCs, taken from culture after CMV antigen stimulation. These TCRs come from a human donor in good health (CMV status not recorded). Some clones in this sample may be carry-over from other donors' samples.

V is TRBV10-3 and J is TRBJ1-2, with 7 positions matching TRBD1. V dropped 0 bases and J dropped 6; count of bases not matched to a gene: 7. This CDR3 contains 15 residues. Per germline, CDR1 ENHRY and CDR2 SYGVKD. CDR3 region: CAISESTGSANGYTF. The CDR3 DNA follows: TGTGCCATCAGTGAGTCGACAGGGTCGGCTAATGGCTACACCTTC.

The chain's CDR3 is CASSGDLVLGTTDTQYF. DNA for the CDR3: TGTGCCAGCAGTGGAGACCTAGTGTTGGGGACCACAGATACGCAGTATTTT. The V gene is TRBV2, the J gene TRBJ2-3, with D perhaps being TRBD1 or TRBD2 (5 bases each). Trimming took off 4 bases at V and 2 bases at J, with 19 bases between the two ends. The germline gives CDR1 SNHLY, CDR2 FYNNEI. The CDR3 extends over 17 amino acids.

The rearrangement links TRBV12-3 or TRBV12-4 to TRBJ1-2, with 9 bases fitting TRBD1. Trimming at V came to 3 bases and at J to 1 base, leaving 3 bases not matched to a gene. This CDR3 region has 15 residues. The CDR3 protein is CASSFPGQGNYGYTF. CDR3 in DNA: TGTGCCAGCAGTTTCCCGGGACAGGGTAACTATGGCTACACCTTC.

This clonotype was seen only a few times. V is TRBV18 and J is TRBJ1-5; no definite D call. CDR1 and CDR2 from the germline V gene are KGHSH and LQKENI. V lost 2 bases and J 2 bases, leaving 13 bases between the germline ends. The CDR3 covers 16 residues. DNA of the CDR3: TGTGCCAGCTCACCAGGGAGGGCTTTACGCAATCAGCCCCAGCATTTT. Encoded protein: CASSPGRALRNQPQHF.

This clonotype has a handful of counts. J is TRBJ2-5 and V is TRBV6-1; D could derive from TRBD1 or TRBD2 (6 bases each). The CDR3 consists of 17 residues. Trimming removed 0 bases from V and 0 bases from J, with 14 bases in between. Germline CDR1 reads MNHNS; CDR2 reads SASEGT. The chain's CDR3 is CASSEARGHKYQETQYF. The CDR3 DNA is TGTGCCAGCAGTGAAGCGCGGGGACACAAGTACCAAGAGACCCAGTACTTC.

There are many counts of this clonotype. Here the CDR3 reads CASSLLDRGDQPQHF. The CDR3 DNA reads as TGTGCCAGCAGCTTACTGGACAGGGGAGATCAGCCCCAGCATTTT. The chain links TRBV7-2 to TRBJ1-5; 9 bases map to TRBD1. Trimming cost V 2 bases and J 5 bases; bases outside gene matches: 4. Germline V gene lookup returns CDR1 SGHTA and CDR2 FQGNSA. The length of the CDR3 is 15 residues.

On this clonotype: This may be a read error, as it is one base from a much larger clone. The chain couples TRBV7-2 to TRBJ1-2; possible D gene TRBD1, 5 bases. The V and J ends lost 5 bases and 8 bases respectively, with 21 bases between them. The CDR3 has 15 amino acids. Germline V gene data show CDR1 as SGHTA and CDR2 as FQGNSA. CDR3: CASSAIIRGSCGYTF. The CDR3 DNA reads TGTGCCAGCAGCGCCATAATTCGGGGGAGCTGCGGCTACACCTTC.

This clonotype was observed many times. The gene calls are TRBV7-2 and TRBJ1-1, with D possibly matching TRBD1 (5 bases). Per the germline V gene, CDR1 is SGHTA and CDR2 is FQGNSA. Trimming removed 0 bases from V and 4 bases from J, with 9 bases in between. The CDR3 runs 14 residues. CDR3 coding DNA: TGTGCCAGCAGCTTAGCAGGGGCTAGCACTGAAGCTTTCTTT. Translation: CASSLAGASTEAFF.

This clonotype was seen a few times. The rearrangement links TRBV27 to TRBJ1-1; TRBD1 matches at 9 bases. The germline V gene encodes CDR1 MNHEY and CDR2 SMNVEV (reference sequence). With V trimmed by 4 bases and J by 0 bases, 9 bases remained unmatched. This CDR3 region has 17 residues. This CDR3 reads CASSSGTGFPMNTEAFF. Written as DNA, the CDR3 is TGTGCCAGCAGTTCCGGGACAGGGTTTCCGATGAACACTGAAGCTTTCTTT.

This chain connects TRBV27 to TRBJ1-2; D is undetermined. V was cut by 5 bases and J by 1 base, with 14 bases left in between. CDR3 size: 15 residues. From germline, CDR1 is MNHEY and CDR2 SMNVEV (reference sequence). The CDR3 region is CASSLGGTFNYGYTF. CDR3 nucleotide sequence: TGTGCCAGCAGTCTAGGCGGTACCTTTAACTATGGCTACACCTTC.

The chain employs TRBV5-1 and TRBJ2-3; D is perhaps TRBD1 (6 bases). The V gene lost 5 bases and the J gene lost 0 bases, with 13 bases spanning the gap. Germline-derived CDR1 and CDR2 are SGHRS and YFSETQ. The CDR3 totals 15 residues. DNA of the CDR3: TGCGCCAGCAGTGGGGGCCGGCCTAGCACAGATACGCAGTATTTT. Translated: CASSGGRPSTDTQYF.

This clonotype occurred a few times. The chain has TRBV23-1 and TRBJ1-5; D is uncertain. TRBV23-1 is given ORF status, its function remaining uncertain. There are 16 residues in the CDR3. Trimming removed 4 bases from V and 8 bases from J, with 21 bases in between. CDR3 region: CASSPRADDRIKPQHF. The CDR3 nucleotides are TGCGCCAGCAGTCCAAGGGCGGACGACCGGATCAAGCCCCAGCATTTT.

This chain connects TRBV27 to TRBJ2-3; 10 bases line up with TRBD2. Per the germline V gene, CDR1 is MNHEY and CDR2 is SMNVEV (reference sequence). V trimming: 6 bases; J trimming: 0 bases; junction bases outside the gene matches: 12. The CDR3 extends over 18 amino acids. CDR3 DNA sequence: TGTGCCAGCAGAGATACTAGCGGGGACGCGAGTAGCACAGATACGCAGTATTTT. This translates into CASRDTSGDASSTDTQYF.

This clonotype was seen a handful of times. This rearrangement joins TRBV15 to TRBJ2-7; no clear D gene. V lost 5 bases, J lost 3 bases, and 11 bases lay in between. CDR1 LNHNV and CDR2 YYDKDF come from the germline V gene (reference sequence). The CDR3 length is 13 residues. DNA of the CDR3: TGTGCCACCAGCGCCCCAGGAGACTACGAGCAGTACGTC. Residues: CATSAPGDYEQYV.

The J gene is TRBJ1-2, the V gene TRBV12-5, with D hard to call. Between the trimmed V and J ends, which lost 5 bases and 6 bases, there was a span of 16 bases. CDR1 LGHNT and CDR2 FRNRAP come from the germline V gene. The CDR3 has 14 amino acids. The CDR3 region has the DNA TGTGCTAGTGGTCGTTCCGGGGATGATGATGGCTACACCTTC. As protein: CASGRSGDDDGYTF.

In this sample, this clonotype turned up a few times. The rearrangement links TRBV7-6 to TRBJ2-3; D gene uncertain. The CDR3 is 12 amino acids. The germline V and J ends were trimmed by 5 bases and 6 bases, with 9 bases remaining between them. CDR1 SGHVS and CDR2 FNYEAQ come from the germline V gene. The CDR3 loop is CASSPHGDTQYF. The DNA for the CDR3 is TGTGCCAGCAGCCCTCACGGGGATACGCAGTATTTT.

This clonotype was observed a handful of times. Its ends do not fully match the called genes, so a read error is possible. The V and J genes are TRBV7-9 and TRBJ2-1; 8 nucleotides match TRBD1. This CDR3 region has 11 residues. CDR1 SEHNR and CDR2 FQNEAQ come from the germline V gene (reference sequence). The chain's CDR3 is CASSARTGTNF. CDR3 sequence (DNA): TGTGCCAGCAGCGCCCGGACAGGGACCAACTTC. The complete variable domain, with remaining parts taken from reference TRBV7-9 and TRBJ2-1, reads DTGVSQNPRHKITKRGQNVTFRCDPISEHNRLYWYRQTLGQGPEFLTYFQNEAQLEKSRLLSDRFSAERPKGSFSTLEIQRTEQGDSAMYLCASSARTGTNFGPGTRLTVL.

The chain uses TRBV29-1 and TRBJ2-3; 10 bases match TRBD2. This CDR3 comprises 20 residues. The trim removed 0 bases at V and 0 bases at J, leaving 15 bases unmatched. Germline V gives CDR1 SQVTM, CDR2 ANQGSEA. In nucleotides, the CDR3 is TGCAGCGTTGAAGAACCGGGACTAGCGAGTCCCTCCCTTAGCACAGATACGCAGTATTTT. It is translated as CSVEEPGLASPSLSTDTQYF.

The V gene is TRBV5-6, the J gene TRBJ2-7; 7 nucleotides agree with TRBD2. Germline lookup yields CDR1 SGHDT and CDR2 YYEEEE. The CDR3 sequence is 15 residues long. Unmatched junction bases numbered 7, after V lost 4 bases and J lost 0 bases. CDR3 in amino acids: CASSPRAGLSYEQYV. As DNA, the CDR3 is TGTGCCAGCAGCCCCCGAGCGGGGCTCTCCTACGAGCAGTACGTC.

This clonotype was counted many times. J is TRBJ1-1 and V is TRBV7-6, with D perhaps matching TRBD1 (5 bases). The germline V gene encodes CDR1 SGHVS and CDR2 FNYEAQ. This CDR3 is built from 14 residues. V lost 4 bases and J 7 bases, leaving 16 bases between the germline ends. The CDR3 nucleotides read TGTGCCAGCAGCTGGCGGGGCCACGATGGTGAAGCTTTCTTT. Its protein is CASSWRGHDGEAFF.

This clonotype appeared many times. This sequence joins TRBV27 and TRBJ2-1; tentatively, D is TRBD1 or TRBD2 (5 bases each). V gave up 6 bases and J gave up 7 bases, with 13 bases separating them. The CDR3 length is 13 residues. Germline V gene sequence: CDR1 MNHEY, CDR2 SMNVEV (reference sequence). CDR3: CASSFGAGNEQFF. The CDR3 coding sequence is TGTGCCAGCAGCTTCGGGGCAGGGAATGAGCAGTTCTTC.

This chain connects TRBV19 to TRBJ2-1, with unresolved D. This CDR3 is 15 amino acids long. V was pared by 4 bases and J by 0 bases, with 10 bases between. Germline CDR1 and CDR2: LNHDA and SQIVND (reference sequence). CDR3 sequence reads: CASSSPGPSYNEQFF. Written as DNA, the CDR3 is TGTGCCAGTAGTAGCCCCGGACCCTCCTACAATGAGCAGTTCTTC.

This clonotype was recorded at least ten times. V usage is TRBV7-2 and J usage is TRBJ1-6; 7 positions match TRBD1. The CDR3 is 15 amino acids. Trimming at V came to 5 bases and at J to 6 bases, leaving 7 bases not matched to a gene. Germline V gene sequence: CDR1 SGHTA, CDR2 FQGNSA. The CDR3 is CASSQTRDSNSPLHF. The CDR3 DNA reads TGTGCCAGCAGCCAAACGCGGGACAGTAATTCACCCCTCCACTTT.

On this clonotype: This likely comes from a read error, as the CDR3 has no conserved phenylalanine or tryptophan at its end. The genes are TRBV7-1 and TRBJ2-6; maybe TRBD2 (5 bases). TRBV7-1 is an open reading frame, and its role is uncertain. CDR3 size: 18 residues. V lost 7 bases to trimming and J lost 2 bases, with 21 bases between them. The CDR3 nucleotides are TGTGCCAGCATGGGCTCCGGGGTGTTCCAGACTGGGGCCAACGTCCTGACTCTC. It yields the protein CASMGSGVFQTGANVLTL.

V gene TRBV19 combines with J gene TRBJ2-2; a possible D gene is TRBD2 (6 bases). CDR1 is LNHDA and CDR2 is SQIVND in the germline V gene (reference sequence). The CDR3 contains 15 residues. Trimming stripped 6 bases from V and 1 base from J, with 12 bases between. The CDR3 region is CASRLQTRNTGELFF. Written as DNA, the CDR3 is TGTGCCAGTAGGTTACAGACTAGGAACACCGGGGAGCTGTTTTTT.

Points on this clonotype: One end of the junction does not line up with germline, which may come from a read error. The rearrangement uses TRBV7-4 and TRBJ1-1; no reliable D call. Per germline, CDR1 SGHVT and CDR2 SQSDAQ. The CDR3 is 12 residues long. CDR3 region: CASSLENTEAYF. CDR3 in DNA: TGTGCCAGCAGCCTCGAGAACACTGAAGCTTACTTT. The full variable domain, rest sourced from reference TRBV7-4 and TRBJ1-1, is GAGVSQSPRYKVAKRGRDVALRCDSISGHVTLYWYRQTLGQGSEVLTYSQSDAQRDKSGRPSGRFSAERPERSVSTLKIQRTEQGDSAVYLCASSLENTEAYFGQGTRLTVV.